The 19 T cell receptor beta chains below come from one sample, sequenced in a study of blood T cell repertoires in COVID-19 (dated by TCRdb to 2020 to 2021). The library was made by the immunoSEQ multiplex PCR assay. As stored in TCRdb, this immuneACCESS dataset retains in-frame rearrangements with V and J assigned. A fraction of the clones does not appear; measured against another copy, unresolved V genes explain less than half of the discrepancy, and the remainder lacks a known reason. The sample table records around 700,000 clones; 85% to 90% of these occur just once. The ten top clones hold roughly 0.26% of the sample. Sample: peripheral blood. These TCRs come from a young woman with acute or convalescent COVID-19.

This chain links TRBV7-9 with TRBJ2-1; 13 bases agree with TRBD2. The CDR3 length is 19 residues. Per the germline V gene, CDR1 is SEHNR and CDR2 is FQNEAQ (reference sequence). J was trimmed by 2 bases and V by 6 bases; bases with no gene match: 13. The CDR3 sequence: CASRGFIGLAGETYNEQFF. Written as DNA, the CDR3 is TGTGCCAGCAGAGGTTTCATAGGACTAGCGGGGGAAACCTACAATGAGCAGTTCTTC.

The chain uses TRBV30 and TRBJ2-3; D possibly corresponds to TRBD2 (6 bases). Germline CDR1 and CDR2: GTSNPN and SVGIG (reference sequence). The V end lost 1 base, the J end lost 8 bases, and 22 bases lay between the germline ends. The CDR3 has 16 residues. This CDR3 is CAWSGIRDFRVGTQYF. In DNA, the CDR3 is TGTGCCTGGAGTGGAATCCGGGACTTTCGAGTAGGTACGCAGTATTTT.

The chain combines TRBV19 with TRBJ1-2; possibly TRBD1 for D (6 bases). Trimming stripped 3 bases from V and 6 bases from J, with 17 bases between. The germline V gene has CDR1 LNHDA and CDR2 SQIVND (reference sequence). The CDR3 contains 15 residues. The CDR3 DNA sequence: TGTGCCAGTAGTATGGGTCCGGGGGGCTTGGATGGCTACACCTTC. This codes for CASSMGPGGLDGYTF.

The V call is TRBV19, the J call TRBJ1-2; D may be TRBD1 (6 bases). Germline CDR1 and CDR2: LNHDA and SQIVND (reference sequence). The V and J ends lost 5 bases and 5 bases respectively, with 24 bases between them. The CDR3 has 17 amino acids. The CDR3 sequence: CASSGTGTGGARYGYTF. The CDR3 DNA reads as TGTGCCAGTAGTGGAACAGGGACGGGAGGGGCCCGTTATGGCTACACCTTC.

The genes are TRBV14 and TRBJ1-1; tentatively, D is TRBD1 (5 bases). Germline V lookup: CDR1 SGHDN, CDR2 FVKESK. The CDR3 length is 12 residues. Trimming stripped 0 bases from V and 11 bases from J, with 10 bases between. CDR3 region: CASSQDPGPAFF. The CDR3 nucleotides read TGTGCCAGCAGCCAAGACCCAGGGCCGGCTTTCTTT.

This chain joins TRBV6-5 and TRBJ1-1; D call uncertain. Trimming removed 5 bases from V and 1 base from J, with 11 bases in between. The germline gives CDR1 MNHEY, CDR2 SVGAGI. This CDR3 has 14 residues. The DNA of the CDR3 is TGTGCCAGCAGTCGTGGACGGGAGAACACTGAAGCTTTCTTT. Translated: CASSRGRENTEAFF.

The rearrangement joins TRBV30 to TRBJ1-4; 10 nucleotides align to TRBD1. The CDR3 runs 14 residues. V lost 0 bases and J lost 6; bases outside the gene matches: 1. Germline V CDR1 and CDR2: GTSNPN, SVGIG (reference sequence). The DNA for the CDR3 is TGTGCCTGGAGTGTGGACAGGGGGTATGAAAAACTGTTTTTT. Its protein is CAWSVDRGYEKLFF.

This chain connects TRBV5-1 to TRBJ2-2, with a tentative D call TRBD1 (6 bases). Germline CDR1 SGHRS, CDR2 YFSETQ. V was shortened by 4 bases and J by 4 bases, with 11 bases between the two germline ends. CDR3 length: 14 residues. The CDR3: CASSPGTCTGELFF. CDR3 DNA: TGCGCCAGCAGCCCCGGGACATGCACCGGGGAGCTGTTTTTT.

The chain carries TRBV10-3 and TRBJ1-4, with a weak D call TRBD1 (6 bases). V was pared by 2 bases and J by 8 bases, with 18 bases between. Germline V gene data show CDR1 as ENHRY and CDR2 as SYGVKD. The CDR3 is 16 amino acids. This chain's CDR3 is CAISETPSGGAEKLFF. DNA of the CDR3: TGTGCCATCAGTGAGACTCCTTCGGGGGGGGCCGAAAAACTGTTTTTT.

V and J are TRBV2 and TRBJ1-5; no clear D. Germline-derived CDR1 and CDR2 are SNHLY and FYNNEI. The ends were cut back, 3 bases at V and 7 bases at J, with 13 bases in the middle. The CDR3 runs 14 residues. The CDR3 nucleotides read TGTGCCAGCAGTGACCTAACTGTGGGCCAGCCCCAGCATTTT. Its translation: CASSDLTVGQPQHF.

The chain carries TRBV24-1 and TRBJ2-1; TRBD1 is a possible D gene (5 bases). The CDR3 is made up of 14 amino acids. Germline CDR1 reads KGHDR; CDR2 reads SFDVKD. Deletions cut 4 bases from V and 4 bases from J, with 10 bases between. CDR3 bases: TGTGCCACCAGTGACCTGACAGCTTACAATGAGCAGTTCTTC. Translating it yields CATSDLTAYNEQFF.

V is TRBV10-3 and J is TRBJ1-1; TRBD1 might be the D (6 bases). Germline CDR1 is ENHRY and CDR2 is SYGVKD. The CDR3 is 12 amino acids. Between the trimmed V and J ends, which lost 6 bases and 5 bases, there was a span of 10 bases. The CDR3 reads CAIRPTGTEAFF. CDR3 bases: TGTGCCATCAGACCCACAGGGACTGAAGCTTTCTTT.

The chain carries TRBV7-9 and TRBJ1-1, with D perhaps TRBD1 (6 bases). CDR3 length: 12 amino acids. The germline V gene encodes CDR1 SEHNR and CDR2 FQNEAQ (reference sequence). V was cut by 7 bases and J by 8 bases, with 14 bases left in between. The CDR3 DNA reads TGTGCCAGCACCCCCGCCGGGACAGAAGCTTTCTTT. It is translated as CASTPAGTEAFF.

The V gene is TRBV11-3, the J gene TRBJ2-3, with unresolved D. The CDR3 runs 14 residues. Trimming removed 1 base from V and 2 bases from J, with 7 bases in between. Germline V gene data show CDR1 as SGHNT and CDR2 as YENEEA. CDR3 residues: CASSLGSYTDTQYF. The CDR3 DNA reads TGTGCCAGCAGCTTAGGTTCCTACACAGATACGCAGTATTTT. The whole variable domain, remainder taken from reference TRBV11-3 and TRBJ2-3, is EAGVVQSPRYKIIEKKQPVAFWCNPISGHNTLYWYLQNLGQGPELLIRYENEEAVDDSQLPKDRFSAERLKGVDSTLKIQPAELGDSAVYLCASSLGSYTDTQYFGPGTRLTVL.

CDR3 sequence reads: CSASSGLADSNEQFF. Here the CDR3 DNA reads TGCAGTGCTAGTAGCGGACTAGCAGACTCGAATGAGCAGTTCTTC. The chain joins TRBV20-1 to TRBJ2-1, with 8 positions matching TRBD2. Germline CDR1 is DFQATT and CDR2 is SNEGSKA (reference sequence). CDR3 length equals 15 residues. V lost 3 bases to trimming and J lost 7 bases; unmatched junction nucleotides: 11.

The V and J genes are TRBV7-9 and TRBJ1-1; D is unresolved. Per germline, CDR1 SEHNR and CDR2 FQNEAQ (reference sequence). V was pared by 2 bases and J by 5 bases, with 15 bases between. The CDR3 extends over 15 amino acids. The CDR3 protein is CASSLLRVEVTEAFF. CDR3 sequence (DNA): TGTGCCAGCAGCTTATTGCGCGTAGAGGTAACTGAAGCTTTCTTT.

The chain uses TRBV6-1 and TRBJ2-6; TRBD1 aligns across 11 bases. Germline CDR1 MNHNS, CDR2 SASEGT. J gave up 2 bases and V 4 bases, and 4 bases lay outside the gene matches. This CDR3 spans 17 amino acids. CDR3 coding DNA: TGTGCCAGCAGTGGCGGGACAGGGGGAACTGGGGCCAACGTCCTGACTTTC. Translating it yields CASSGGTGGTGANVLTF.

CDR3 bases: TGTGCCAGCAGTTACCAGGGTAGCTATGGCTACACCTTC. Its translation is CASSYQGSYGYTF. The chain has TRBV6-5 and TRBJ1-2; maybe TRBD1 (5 bases). V was clipped by 2 bases and J by 4 bases, with 8 bases between them. This CDR3 contains 13 residues. Germline CDR1 reads MNHEY; CDR2 reads SVGAGI.

The gene calls are TRBV7-2 and TRBJ2-3; D perhaps matches TRBD1 (6 bases). Per the germline V gene, CDR1 is SGHTA and CDR2 is FQGNSA. This CDR3 is 19 amino acids long. Trimming stripped 3 bases from V and 6 bases from J, with 28 bases between. This CDR3 is CASSFIYAPGTQRPDTQYF. The DNA of the CDR3 is TGTGCCAGCAGCTTTATCTACGCCCCCGGGACACAGAGGCCGGATACGCAGTATTTT.